These 14 T cell receptor beta chains were sequenced from one sample in a study of siplizumab effects on memory and regulatory T cells. Some clones are missing from TCRdb's copy, which holds only in-frame ones; the method was immunoSEQ multiplex PCR. Among about 100,000 clones, roughly 94% were seen once, and the ten largest hold roughly 0.61%. The sequenced sample consisted of Tregs sorted from blood. These receptors all come from a human donor in good health.

This clone was counted once. The V gene is TRBV27, the J gene TRBJ2-1; 10 bases fit TRBD2. The CDR3 extends over 17 amino acids. Trimming removed 4 bases from V and 0 bases from J; junction bases left unmatched: 6. Germline V gene data show CDR1 as MNHEY and CDR2 as SMNVEV (reference sequence). The CDR3 protein is CASSSGLAVFSYNEQFF. CDR3 coding DNA: TGTGCCAGCAGTTCAGGACTAGCGGTTTTCTCCTACAATGAGCAGTTCTTC.

This rearrangement joins TRBV5-5 to TRBJ1-1; 7 bases fit TRBD1. V shed 5 bases and J 1 base; nucleotides not matched to a gene: 2. CDR3 length equals 13 residues. Germline loops: CDR1 SGHKS, CDR2 YYEKEE (reference sequence). CDR3 residues: CASRGQPNTEAFF. The CDR3 DNA sequence: TGTGCCAGCAGGGGACAGCCGAACACTGAAGCTTTCTTT.

The genes are TRBV7-9 and TRBJ1-2; 9 bases match TRBD1. Germline-derived CDR1 and CDR2 are SEHNR and FQNEAQ (reference sequence). J gave up 5 bases and V 3 bases, and 1 base lay outside the gene matches. The CDR3 loop spans 13 amino acids. CDR3 DNA sequence: TGTGCCAGCAGCTTGGACAGGGGATATGGCTACACCTTC. Translated: CASSLDRGYGYTF.

The chain uses TRBV6-5 and TRBJ2-5, with 7 bases matching TRBD1. The CDR3 is 13 residues long. The V gene end was trimmed by 5 bases and the J gene end by 3 bases; junction bases not matched to a gene: 3. The germline CDR1 and CDR2 sequences are MNHEY and SVGAGI. The CDR3 loop is CASSTGTEETQYF. CDR3 bases: TGTGCCAGCAGTACCGGGACAGAAGAGACCCAGTACTTC.

The DNA for the CDR3 is TGTGCCACCAGCAGAGTCAAGGGGTCCTATGGCTACACCTTC. Translation gives CATSRVKGSYGYTF. V usage is TRBV15 and J usage is TRBJ1-2; TRBD1 is a possible D gene (5 bases). The CDR3 is made up of 14 amino acids. The germline V and J ends were trimmed by 1 base and 4 bases, with 10 bases remaining between them. Per the germline V gene, CDR1 is LNHNV and CDR2 is YYDKDF (reference sequence). The full variable domain, with the rest looked up from reference TRBV15 and TRBJ1-2, is DAMVIQNPRYQVTQFGKPVTLSCSQTLNHNVMYWYQQKSSQAPKLLFHYYDKDFNNEADTPDNFQSRRPNTSFCFLDIRSPGLGDTAMYLCATSRVKGSYGYTFGSGTRLTVV.

The chain couples TRBV4-1 to TRBJ2-7; D is possibly TRBD2 (6 bases). V was clipped by 1 base and J by 4 bases, with 17 bases between them. CDR3 size: 16 residues. Germline V gene data show CDR1 as MGHRA and CDR2 as YSYEKL. This CDR3 is CASSQVVLAGTYEQYF. CDR3 DNA: TGCGCCAGCAGCCAAGTCGTGTTAGCAGGGACTTACGAGCAGTACTTC.

This clone was seen a single time. The chain joins TRBV5-1 to TRBJ2-3; D is perhaps TRBD2 (6 bases). This CDR3 is built from 16 residues. Germline loops: CDR1 SGHRS, CDR2 YFSETQ. Trimming took off 0 bases at V and 5 bases at J, with 16 bases between the two ends. This CDR3 reads CASSLVGGLSRDTQYF. In DNA form, the CDR3 reads TGCGCCAGCAGCTTGGTCGGAGGGCTATCTAGAGATACGCAGTATTTT.

This sequence joins TRBV6-6 and TRBJ2-7, with 10 nucleotides matching TRBD1. The CDR3 sequence is 15 residues long. V gave up 6 bases and J gave up 3 bases; unmatched junction bases: 8. Per the germline V gene, CDR1 is MNHNY and CDR2 is SVGAGI (reference sequence). This chain's CDR3 is CASSEGTGALYEQYF. CDR3 DNA: TGTGCCAGCAGCGAAGGGACAGGGGCCCTCTACGAGCAGTACTTC.

The V and J genes are TRBV5-4 and TRBJ1-2; 9 bases are a match to TRBD1. Trimming removed 4 bases from V and 2 bases from J; junction bases left unmatched: 6. Germline CDR1 SGHNT, CDR2 YYREEE (reference sequence). CDR3 length equals 15 residues. The CDR3: CASSLRTGANYGYTF. In nucleotides, the CDR3 is TGTGCCAGCAGCCTAAGGACAGGGGCGAACTATGGCTACACCTTC.

The V call is TRBV14, the J call TRBJ2-3, with 7 bases lining up with TRBD2. The length of the CDR3 is 16 residues. Trimming cost V 4 bases and J 8 bases; bases outside gene matches: 15. CDR1 is SGHDN and CDR2 is FVKESK in the germline V gene. CDR3 sequence (DNA): TGTGCCAGCAGCCCGACTAGCAACCTCTTCCGGGCTACGCAGTATTTT. It encodes CASSPTSNLFRATQYF.

The genes are TRBV2 and TRBJ1-2, with 7 bases matching TRBD1. CDR1 is SNHLY, CDR2 FYNNEI, per germline. This CDR3 has 14 residues. The trim removed 3 bases at V and 8 bases at J, leaving 9 bases unmatched. The CDR3, as DNA: TGTGCCAGCAGTGAGGTTAGGGGGCAGGAAGGCTACACCTTC. This encodes CASSEVRGQEGYTF.

The genes are TRBV7-9 and TRBJ2-5; 10 bases map to TRBD2. The CDR3 runs 18 residues. Germline CDR1 reads SEHNR; CDR2 reads FQNEAQ (reference sequence). The ends lost 1 base at V and 0 bases at J; junction bases unmatched: 8. The CDR3 reads CASSLEWLAGEYQETQYF. CDR3 bases: TGTGCCAGCAGCTTAGAATGGCTAGCGGGAGAGTACCAAGAGACCCAGTACTTC.

The V call is TRBV12-5, the J call TRBJ2-1; 7 positions agree with TRBD2. Per germline, CDR1 LGHNT and CDR2 FRNRAP. The CDR3 runs to 15 residues. The junction had 10 bases not matched to a gene; V was cut back by 4 bases and J by 7 bases. The CDR3 region has the DNA TGTGCTAGTGGTTCGATGGGGGGGAGTGGGAATGAGCAGTTCTTC. Its translation is CASGSMGGSGNEQFF.

The J gene is TRBJ2-7, the V gene TRBV5-1; 11 bases align to TRBD2. Germline loops: CDR1 SGHRS, CDR2 YFSETQ. With V trimmed by 4 bases and J by 3 bases, 3 bases remained unmatched. The length of the CDR3 is 14 residues. CDR3 in amino acids: CASSASGGHYEQYF. The CDR3 coding sequence is TGCGCCAGCAGCGCTAGCGGGGGGCACTACGAGCAGTACTTC.